The next 3 T cell receptor beta chains were all read from a single sample in a study of vaccination and CD4 T cells after COVID-19 (dated by TCRdb to between 2022 and 2023). The library was produced with PCR. Sequencing took place on an Illumina iSeq 100. TCRdb reran the public reads through fastp at Q25 and MiXCR, keeping productive beta chains. A single entry per CDR3 protein holds the most common genes and DNA from its merged rows. This sample has about 21,000 distinct CDR3 sequences in its table, and 50% to 60% of those were observed once. The ten largest clonotypes hold 0.8% to 1% of the sample. The sample consisted of CD4+ T cells from blood, taken before SARS-CoV-2 vaccination. These receptor sequences come from a human donor who had recovered from COVID-19.

The V call is TRBV28, the J call TRBJ2-3; TRBD2 matches 7 bases. V shed 6 bases and J 2 bases; nucleotides not matched to a gene: 8. This CDR3 spans 15 amino acids. Germline-derived CDR1 and CDR2 are MDHEN and SYDVKM. CDR3 amino acids: CASSPPGLFTDTQYF. CDR3 coding DNA: TGTGCCAGCAGCCCCCCGGGACTATTCACAGATACGCAGTATTTT.

The sample holds a few counts of this clonotype. V gene TRBV2 combines with J gene TRBJ1-5; no reliable D call. Trimming took 2 bases from V and 6 from J, leaving 8 bases between them. CDR1 is SNHLY and CDR2 is FYNNEI in the germline V gene. CDR3 length: 13 residues. CDR3 protein: CASSEWSTQPQHF. In nucleotides, the CDR3 is TGTGCCAGCAGTGAATGGAGTACTCAGCCCCAGCATTTT.

The chain has TRBV20-1 and TRBJ2-1, with 11 bases identical to TRBD1. This CDR3 is built from 15 residues. The V gene end was trimmed by 0 bases and the J gene end by 7 bases; junction bases not matched to a gene: 5. Germline V lookup: CDR1 DFQATT, CDR2 SNEGSKA (reference sequence). The CDR3 nucleotides read TGCAGTGCTAGAGAGGGGACAGGGGGGATAAATGAGCAGTTCTTC. It codes for CSAREGTGGINEQFF.